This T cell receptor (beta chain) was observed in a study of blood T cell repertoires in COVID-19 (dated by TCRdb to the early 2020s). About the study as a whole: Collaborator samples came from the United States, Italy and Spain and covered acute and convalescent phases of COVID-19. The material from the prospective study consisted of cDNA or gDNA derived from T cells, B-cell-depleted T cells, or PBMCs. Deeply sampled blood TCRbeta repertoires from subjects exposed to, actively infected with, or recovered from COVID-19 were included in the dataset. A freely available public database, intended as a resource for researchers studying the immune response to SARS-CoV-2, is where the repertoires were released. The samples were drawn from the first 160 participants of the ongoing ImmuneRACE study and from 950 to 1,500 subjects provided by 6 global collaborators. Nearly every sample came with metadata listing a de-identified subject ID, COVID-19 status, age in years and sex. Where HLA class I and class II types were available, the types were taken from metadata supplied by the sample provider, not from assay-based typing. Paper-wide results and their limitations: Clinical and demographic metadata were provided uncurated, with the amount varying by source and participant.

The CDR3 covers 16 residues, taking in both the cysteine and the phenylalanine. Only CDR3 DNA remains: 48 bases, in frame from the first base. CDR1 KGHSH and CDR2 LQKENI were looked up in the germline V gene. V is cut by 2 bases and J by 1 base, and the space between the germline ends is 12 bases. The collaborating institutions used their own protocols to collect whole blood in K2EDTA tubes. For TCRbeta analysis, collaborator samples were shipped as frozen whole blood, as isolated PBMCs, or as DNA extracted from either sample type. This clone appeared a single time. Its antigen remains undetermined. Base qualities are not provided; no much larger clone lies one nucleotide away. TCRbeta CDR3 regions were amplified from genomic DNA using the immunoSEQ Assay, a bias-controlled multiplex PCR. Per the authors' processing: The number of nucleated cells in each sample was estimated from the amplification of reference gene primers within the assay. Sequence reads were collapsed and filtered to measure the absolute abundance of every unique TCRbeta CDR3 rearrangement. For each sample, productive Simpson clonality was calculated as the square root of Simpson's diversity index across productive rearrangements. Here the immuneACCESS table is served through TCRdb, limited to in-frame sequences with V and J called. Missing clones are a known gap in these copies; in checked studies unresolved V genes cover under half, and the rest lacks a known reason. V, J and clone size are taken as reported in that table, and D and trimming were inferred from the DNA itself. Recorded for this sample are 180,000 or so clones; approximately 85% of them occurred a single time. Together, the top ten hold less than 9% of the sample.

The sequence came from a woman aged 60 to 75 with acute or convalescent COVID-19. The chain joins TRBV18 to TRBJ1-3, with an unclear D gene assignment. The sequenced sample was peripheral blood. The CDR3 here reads CASSPKSAVSGNTIYF. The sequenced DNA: TGTGCCAGCTCACCAAAAAGCGCGGTATCTGGAAACACCATATATTTT.